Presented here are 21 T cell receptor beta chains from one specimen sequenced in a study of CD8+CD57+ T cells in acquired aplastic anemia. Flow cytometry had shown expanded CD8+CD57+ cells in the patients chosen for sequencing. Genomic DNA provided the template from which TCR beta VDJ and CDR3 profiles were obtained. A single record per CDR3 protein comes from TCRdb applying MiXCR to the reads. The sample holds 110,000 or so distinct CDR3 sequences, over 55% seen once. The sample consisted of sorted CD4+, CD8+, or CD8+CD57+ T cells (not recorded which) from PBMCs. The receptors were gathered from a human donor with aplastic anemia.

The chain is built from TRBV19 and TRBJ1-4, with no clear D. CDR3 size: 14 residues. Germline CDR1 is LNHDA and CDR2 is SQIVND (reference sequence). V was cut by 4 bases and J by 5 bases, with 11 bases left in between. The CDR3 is CASSTLDLNEKLFF. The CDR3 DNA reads TGTGCCAGTAGTACATTAGACCTGAATGAAAAACTGTTTTTT.

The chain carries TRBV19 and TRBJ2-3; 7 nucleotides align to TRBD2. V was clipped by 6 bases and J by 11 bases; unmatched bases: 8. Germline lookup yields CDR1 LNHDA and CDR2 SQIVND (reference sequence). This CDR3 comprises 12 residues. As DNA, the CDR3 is TGTGCCAGTAGCCGGGACTACAATGAGCAGTATTTT. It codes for CASSRDYNEQYF.

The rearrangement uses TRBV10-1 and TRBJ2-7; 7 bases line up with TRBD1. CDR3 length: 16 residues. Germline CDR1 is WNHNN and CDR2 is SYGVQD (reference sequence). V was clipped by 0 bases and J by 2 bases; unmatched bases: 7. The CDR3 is CASSESRGQGTYEQYF. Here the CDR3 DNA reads TGCGCCAGCAGTGAGTCAAGGGGGCAGGGAACCTACGAGCAGTACTTC.

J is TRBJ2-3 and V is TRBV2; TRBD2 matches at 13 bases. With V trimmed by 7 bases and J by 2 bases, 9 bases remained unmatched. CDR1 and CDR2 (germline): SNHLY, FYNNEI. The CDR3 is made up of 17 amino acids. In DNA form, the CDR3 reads TGTGCCAGCACCCTGACTAGCGGGGGGCCAATCACAGATACGCAGTATTTT. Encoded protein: CASTLTSGGPITDTQYF.

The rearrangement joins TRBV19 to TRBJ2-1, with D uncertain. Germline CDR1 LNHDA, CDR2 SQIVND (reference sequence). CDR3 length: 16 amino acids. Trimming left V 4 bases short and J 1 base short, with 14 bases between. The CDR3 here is CASSTVFTVSYNEQFF. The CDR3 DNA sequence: TGTGCCAGTAGTACCGTTTTTACAGTATCCTACAATGAGCAGTTCTTC.

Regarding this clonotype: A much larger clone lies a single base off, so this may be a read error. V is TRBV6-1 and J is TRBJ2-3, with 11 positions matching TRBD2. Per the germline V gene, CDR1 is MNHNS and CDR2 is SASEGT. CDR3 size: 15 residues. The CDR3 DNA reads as TGTGCCAACAGTGAACTAGCGGGAGGCACAGATACGCAGTATTTT. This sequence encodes CANSELAGGTDTQYF.

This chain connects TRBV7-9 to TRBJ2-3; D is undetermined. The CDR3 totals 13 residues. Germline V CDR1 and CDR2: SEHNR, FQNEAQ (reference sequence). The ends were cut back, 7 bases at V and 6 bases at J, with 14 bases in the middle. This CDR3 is CASMLAEVDTQYF. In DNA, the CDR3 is TGTGCCAGCATGCTTGCCGAGGTGGATACGCAGTATTTT.

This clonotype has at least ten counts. CDR3 DNA: TGTGCCAGCAGCTGGGTGGCGAAGGGGACAAAAGGTTACGAGCAGTACTTC. Translation gives CASSWVAKGTKGYEQYF. The rearrangement links TRBV5-4 to TRBJ2-7; D possibly corresponds to TRBD1 (6 bases). Trimming removed 3 bases at V and 4 bases at J, with 23 bases between. Germline V lookup: CDR1 SGHNT, CDR2 YYREEE (reference sequence). This CDR3 spans 17 amino acids.

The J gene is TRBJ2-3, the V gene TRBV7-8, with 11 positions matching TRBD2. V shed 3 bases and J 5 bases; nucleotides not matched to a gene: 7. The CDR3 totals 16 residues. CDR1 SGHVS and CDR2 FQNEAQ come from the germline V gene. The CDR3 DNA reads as TGTGCCAGCAGCTTTAGCGGGGGGGCCGGGGTAGATACGCAGTATTTT. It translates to CASSFSGGAGVDTQYF.

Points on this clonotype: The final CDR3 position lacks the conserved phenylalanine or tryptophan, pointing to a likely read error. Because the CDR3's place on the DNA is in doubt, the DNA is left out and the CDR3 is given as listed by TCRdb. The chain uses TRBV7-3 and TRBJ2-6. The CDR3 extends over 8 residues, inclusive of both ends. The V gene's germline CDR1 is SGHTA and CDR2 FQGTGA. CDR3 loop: CASSPGTS.

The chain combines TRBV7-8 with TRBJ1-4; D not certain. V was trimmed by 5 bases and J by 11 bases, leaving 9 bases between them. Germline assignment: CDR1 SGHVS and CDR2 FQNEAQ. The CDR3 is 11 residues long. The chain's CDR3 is CASSPLGKLFF. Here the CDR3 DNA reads TGTGCCAGCAGCCCATTAGGGAAACTGTTTTTT.

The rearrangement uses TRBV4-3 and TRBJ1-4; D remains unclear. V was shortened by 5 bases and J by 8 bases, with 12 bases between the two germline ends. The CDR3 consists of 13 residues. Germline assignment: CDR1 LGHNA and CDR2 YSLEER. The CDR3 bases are TGCGCCAGCAGCGAGCGCTGGAACGAAAAACTGTTTTTT. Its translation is CASSERWNEKLFF.

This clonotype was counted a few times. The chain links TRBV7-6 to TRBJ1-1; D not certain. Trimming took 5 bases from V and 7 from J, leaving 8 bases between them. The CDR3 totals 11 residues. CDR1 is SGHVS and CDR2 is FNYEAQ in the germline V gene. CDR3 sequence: CASSHWGEAFF. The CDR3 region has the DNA TGTGCCAGCAGCCACTGGGGTGAAGCTTTCTTT. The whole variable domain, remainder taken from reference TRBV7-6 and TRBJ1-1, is GAGVSQSPRYKVTKRGQDVALRCDPISGHVSLYWYRQALGQGPEFLTYFNYEAQQDKSGLPNDRFSAERPEGSISTLTIQRTEQRDSAMYRCASSHWGEAFFGQGTRLTVV.

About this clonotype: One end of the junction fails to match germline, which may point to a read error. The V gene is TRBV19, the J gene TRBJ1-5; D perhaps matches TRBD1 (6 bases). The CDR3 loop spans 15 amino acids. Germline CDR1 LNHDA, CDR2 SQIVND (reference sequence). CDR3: CACSTQGRGNQPQHF. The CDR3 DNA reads TGTGCCTGTAGTACCCAGGGCAGGGGTAATCAGCCCCAGCATTTT.

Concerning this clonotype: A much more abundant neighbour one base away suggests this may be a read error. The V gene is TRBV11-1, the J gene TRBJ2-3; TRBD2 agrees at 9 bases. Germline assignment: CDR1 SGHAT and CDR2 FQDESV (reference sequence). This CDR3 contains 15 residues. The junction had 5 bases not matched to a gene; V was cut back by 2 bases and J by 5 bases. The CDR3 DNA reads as TGTGCCAGCAGCTTACTGGGACTAGCCCAAGATACGCAGTATTTT. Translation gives CASSLLGLAQDTQYF.

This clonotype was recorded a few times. CDR3 loop: CATSRDSQDYEQYF. The CDR3 DNA reads TGTGCCACCAGCAGAGATTCCCAGGACTACGAGCAGTACTTC. V is TRBV15 and J is TRBJ2-7; D is ambiguous. The V end was cut by 0 bases, the J end by 3 bases, with 9 bases between. This CDR3 region has 14 residues. Germline V lookup: CDR1 LNHNV, CDR2 YYDKDF (reference sequence).

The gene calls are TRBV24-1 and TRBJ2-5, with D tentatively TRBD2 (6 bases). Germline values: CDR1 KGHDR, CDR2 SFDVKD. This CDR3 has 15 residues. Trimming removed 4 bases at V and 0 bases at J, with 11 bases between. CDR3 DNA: TGTGCCACCAGTGAAACGGGAGCCGACCAAGAGACCCAGTACTTC. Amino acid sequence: CATSETGADQETQYF.

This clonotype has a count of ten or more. The CDR3 bases are TGTGCCAGCAGCAAGGCCTGGCTCGAAGTGGGCTACGAGCAGTACTTC. Translation gives CASSKAWLEVGYEQYF. V usage is TRBV6-1 and J usage is TRBJ2-7; D is undetermined. CDR3 length: 16 amino acids. The V and J ends lost 6 bases and 3 bases respectively, with 21 bases between them. CDR1 is MNHNS and CDR2 is SASEGT in the germline V gene.

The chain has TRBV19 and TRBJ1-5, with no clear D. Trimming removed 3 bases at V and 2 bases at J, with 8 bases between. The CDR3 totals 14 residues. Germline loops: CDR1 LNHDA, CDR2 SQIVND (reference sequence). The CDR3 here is CASSIRQGNQPQHF. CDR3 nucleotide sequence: TGTGCCAGTAGTATTCGACAAGGCAATCAGCCCCAGCATTTT. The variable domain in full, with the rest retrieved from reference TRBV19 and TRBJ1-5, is DGGITQSPKYLFRKEGQNVTLSCEQNLNHDAMYWYRQDPGQGLRLIYYSQIVNDFQKGDIAEGYSVSREKKESFPLTVTSAQKNPTAFYLCASSIRQGNQPQHFGDGTRLSIL.

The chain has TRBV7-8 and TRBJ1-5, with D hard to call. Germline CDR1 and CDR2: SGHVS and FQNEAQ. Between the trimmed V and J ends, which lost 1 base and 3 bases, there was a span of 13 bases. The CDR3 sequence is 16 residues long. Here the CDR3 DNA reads TGTGCCAGCAGCTTAGGGTCACGGAGCTTCAATCAGCCCCAGCATTTT. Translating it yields CASSLGSRSFNQPQHF.

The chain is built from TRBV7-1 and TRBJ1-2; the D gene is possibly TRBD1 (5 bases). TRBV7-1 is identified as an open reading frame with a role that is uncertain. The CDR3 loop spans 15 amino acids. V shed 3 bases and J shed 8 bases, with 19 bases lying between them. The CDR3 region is CASSSWDGTDRGYTF. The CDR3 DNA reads TGTGCCAGCAGCTCTTGGGACGGTACGGATCGGGGCTACACCTTC.